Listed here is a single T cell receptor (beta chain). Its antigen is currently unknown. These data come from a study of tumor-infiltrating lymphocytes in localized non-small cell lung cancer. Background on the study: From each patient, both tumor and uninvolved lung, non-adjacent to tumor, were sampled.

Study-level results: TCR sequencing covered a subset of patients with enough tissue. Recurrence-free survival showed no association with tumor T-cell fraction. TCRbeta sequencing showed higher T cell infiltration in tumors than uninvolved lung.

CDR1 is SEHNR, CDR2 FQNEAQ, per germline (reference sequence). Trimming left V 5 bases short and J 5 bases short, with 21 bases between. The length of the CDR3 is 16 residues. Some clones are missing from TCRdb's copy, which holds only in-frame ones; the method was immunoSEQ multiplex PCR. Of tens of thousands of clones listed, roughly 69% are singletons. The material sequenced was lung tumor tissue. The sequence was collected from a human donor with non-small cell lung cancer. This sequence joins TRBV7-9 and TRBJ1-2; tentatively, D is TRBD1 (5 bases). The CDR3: CASSATVDSRRYGYTF. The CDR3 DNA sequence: TGTGCCAGCAGCGCCACCGTTGACAGCCGCCGGTATGGCTACACCTTC.